This is a list of T cell receptor beta chains from one sample in a study of cytomegalovirus exposure and HLA in healthy donors. Assay used: immunoSEQ multiplex PCR; TCRdb lists only in-frame clones, some missing. Of more than 150,000 clones listed, 75% to 80% were seen once; the top ten hold approximately 5.4%. Material: PBMCs. The receptors come from a young woman in good health and CMV-seropositive. CDR3s include the opening cysteine and the closing phenylalanine or tryptophan. D genes are given only for firm matches. Size tells how often a clone was seen (once, few, many) or the class of an expanded clone, and some rows leave it out.

-	TRBJ1-1	TRBV28	TRBD1	TGTGCCAGCAGTTTACCCTCGCAGGGGGGATGGACTGAAGCTTTCTTT	CASSLPSQGGWTEAFF
-	TRBJ1-2	TRBV5-8	TRBD1	TGTGCCAGCAGCTTGCCGCGCAGGGGGCGATATGGCTACACCTTC	CASSLPRRGRYGYTF
-	TRBJ1-1	TRBV6-6	-	TGTGCCAGCAGTTATTTCCCCCCGGGGGAGGGTAGGGCTTTCTTT	CASSYFPPGEGRAFF
-	TRBJ1-4	TRBV5-8	-	TGTGCCAGCGAGGGCCTAGGTACGGAAAAACTGTTTTTT	CASEGLGTEKLFF
-	TRBJ2-1	TRBV6-5	TRBD2	TGTGCCAGCAGTTACTCGACTAGCGGCTACAATGAGCAGTTCTTC	CASSYSTSGYNEQFF
-	TRBJ1-1	TRBV10-3	-	TGTGCCATCAGACCCCGGGGGGGGGACACTGAAGCTTTCTTT	CAIRPRGGDTEAFF
once	TRBJ2-5	TRBV27	-	TGTGCCAGCAGTGCTGGACAGTCGTACCAAGAGACCCAGTACTTC	CASSAGQSYQETQYF
once	TRBJ2-3	TRBV5-4	TRBD2	TGTGCCAGCAGCTTCCTCACACGTAGCGGGGGAACAGATACGCAGTATTTT	CASSFLTRSGGTDTQYF
few	TRBJ1-4	TRBV9	-	TGTGCCAGCAGCGTGAAGGGGGCAACTAATGAAAAACTGTTTTTT	CASSVKGATNEKLFF
-	TRBJ1-4	TRBV6-4	-	TGTGCCAGCAGCGAACGGGGGTTTGGAGAAAAACTGTTTTTT	CASSERGFGEKLFF
-	TRBJ1-5	TRBV14	-	TGTGCCAGCAGCCTCGGTGAGGGCAGTCAGCCCCAGCATTTT	CASSLGEGSQPQHF
-	TRBJ2-3	TRBV5-1	-	TGCGCCAGCAGCAAAACTAGAATTATCTCAGATACGCAGTATTTT	CASSKTRIISDTQYF
-	TRBJ1-1	TRBV18	TRBD1	TGTGCCAGCTCACCTCTCGACAGGGTGGGGACTGAAGCTTTCTTT	CASSPLDRVGTEAFF
-	TRBJ2-7	TRBV6-5	-	TGTGCCAGCAGTTACACCCACGCGGGCCTCGACGAGCAGTACTTC	CASSYTHAGLDEQYF
-	TRBJ1-3	TRBV28	-	TGTGCCAGCAGTTCCCTGGGGGCCGCCACCATATATTTT	CASSSLGAATIYF
-	TRBJ1-1	TRBV10-3	TRBD1	TGTGCCACGACAGGGGCCGCAGAGAACACTGAAGCTTTCTTT	CATTGAAENTEAFF
few	TRBJ1-1	TRBV7-9	-	TGTGCCAGCAGCATACAACAGGGAGAAGCTTTCTTT	CASSIQQGEAFF
-	TRBJ2-1	TRBV2	-	TGTGCCAGCAGTCCTCCTTCGGGCTACAATGAGCAGTTCTTC	CASSPPSGYNEQFF
-	TRBJ1-2	TRBV4-3	-	TGCGCCAGCAGCCATCTCTTTTGGGGGCAAAGGAACTATGGCTACACCTTC	CASSHLFWGQRNYGYTF
once	TRBJ2-7	TRBV18	TRBD2	TGTGCCAGCTCACCGGGGACTAGCGGGAACGAGCAGTACTTC	CASSPGTSGNEQYF
-	TRBJ2-1	TRBV7-9	TRBD2	TGTGCCAGCGGATCTAGCGGGACCTTCAATGAGCAGTTCTTC	CASGSSGTFNEQFF
-	TRBJ1-4	TRBV7-6	-	TGTGCCAGCAGCTTAGCGCGCGGTCAGGGGAATGAAAAACTGTTTTTT	CASSLARGQGNEKLFF
-	TRBJ1-2	TRBV10-3	TRBD1	TGTGCCATCAGTGAGCAGACAGGGGCCGCCTACGGCTACACCTTC	CAISEQTGAAYGYTF
-	TRBJ1-5	TRBV5-6	TRBD1	TGTGCCAGCAGCTTTCGGGGCAGGGGGTTTCAGCCCCAGCATTTT	CASSFRGRGFQPQHF
-	TRBJ2-1	TRBV11-2	-	TGTGCCAGCAGCTTAGTGGCCGGGAGAAATGGTTTGCATGAGCAGTTCTTC	CASSLVAGRNGLHEQFF
-	TRBJ2-5	TRBV10-2	-	TGCGCCAGCAGTCACAGCTACCAAGAGACCCAGTACTTC	CASSHSYQETQYF
-	TRBJ1-3	TRBV2	TRBD1	TGTGCCAGCACCATACAGGGGTCCGGAAACACCATATATTTT	CASTIQGSGNTIYF
-	TRBJ2-7	TRBV7-6	-	TGTGCCAGCAGCAGCTTGGGGGCAGGGGGGTACGAGCAGTACTTC	CASSSLGAGGYEQYF
-	TRBJ2-7	TRBV18	-	TGTGCCAGCTCACCGGCTGGCGAGCAGTACTTC	CASSPAGEQYF
-	TRBJ2-7	TRBV2	TRBD2	TGTGCCAGCAGTGCTTTAGCGGGAGGGCCGGGCGAGCAGTACTTC	CASSALAGGPGEQYF
-	TRBJ1-5	TRBV7-3	-	TGTGCCAGCAGCTTATCATCGGATCAGCCCCAGCATTTT	CASSLSSDQPQHF
-	TRBJ2-7	TRBV6-5	-	TGTGCCAGCATGGAGGAGAGCTCCTACGAGCAGTACTTC	CASMEESSYEQYF
-	TRBJ1-1	TRBV10-3	-	TGTGCCATCACTCGGGAACAGAGAATGAACACTGAAGCTTTCTTT	CAITREQRMNTEAFF
few	TRBJ1-2	TRBV5-4	-	TGTGCCAGCAGTTTGAGAACAGCTAACTATGGCTACACCTTC	CASSLRTANYGYTF
few	TRBJ2-7	TRBV28	-	TGTGCCAGTGGGGGCGGGCAAGGGGGAGCCTACGAGCAGTACTTC	CASGGGQGGAYEQYF
-	TRBJ2-1	TRBV10-1	-	TGCGCCAGCAGTGAGTATGTTAGCGGACCCTACAATGAGCAGTTCTTC	CASSEYVSGPYNEQFF
few	TRBJ2-7	TRBV5-1	-	TGCGCCAGCAGCTTCACGACGGGGAATAATTACGAGCAGTACTTC	CASSFTTGNNYEQYF
-	TRBJ2-5	TRBV7-9	-	TGTGCCAGCAGCTTCGAGGAAGAGACCCAGTACTTC	CASSFEEETQYF
-	TRBJ2-3	TRBV10-2	TRBD2	TGCGCCAGCAGTTCTACTAGCGGCCGCACAGATACGCAGTATTTT	CASSSTSGRTDTQYF
-	TRBJ2-7	TRBV2	-	TGTGCCAGCAGCAGGGATACCTACGAGCAGTACTTC	CASSRDTYEQYF
-	TRBJ1-1	TRBV5-1	TRBD1	TGCGCCAGCAGCTTGTATGGAGGAGGGGGCGTCGGGAGGAACACTGAAGCTTTCTTT	CASSLYGGGGVGRNTEAFF
-	TRBJ2-1	TRBV5-4	TRBD2	TGTGCCAGCAGCGCCGGAAGCGGGGGGGCCAGGTACAATGAGCAGTTCTTC	CASSAGSGGARYNEQFF
few	TRBJ2-3	TRBV5-1	-	TGCGCCAGCAGCTTGGGACTTGCGGGGGCCACAGATACGCAGTATTTT	CASSLGLAGATDTQYF
-	TRBJ2-1	TRBV5-4	TRBD1	TGTGCCAGCAGCTCGGACAGGGGAAATGAGCAGTTCTTC	CASSSDRGNEQFF
-	TRBJ1-1	TRBV5-4	TRBD1	TGCGCCAGCAGCCAAGCTACAGGGGGCGGGTACACTGAAGCTTTCTTT	CASSQATGGGYTEAFF
-	TRBJ2-5	TRBV7-7	TRBD2	TGTGCTAGCAGCTTAGGGACTGGGACTAGCGGGAGCCAAGAGACCCAGTACTTC	CASSLGTGTSGSQETQYF
-	TRBJ2-5	TRBV7-9	-	TGTGCCAGCAGCTTAGGGGGGGAACCACAAGAGACCCAGTACTTC	CASSLGGEPQETQYF
once	TRBJ2-5	TRBV7-2	TRBD1	TGTGCCAGCAGCCCCGGGACAGGGGAAGAGACCCAGTACTTC	CASSPGTGEETQYF
-	TRBJ2-3	TRBV6-1	-	TGTGCCAGCAGTGAAGTATGGTCAGGGGCCACCGATACGCAGTATTTT	CASSEVWSGATDTQYF
-	TRBJ1-3	TRBV2	-	TGTGCCAGCACCGACGGGGTCCTCTCTGGAAACACCATATATTTT	CASTDGVLSGNTIYF
-	TRBJ2-1	TRBV19	-	TGTGCCAGTAGTCTTGAGGAGGGGTATGAGCAGTTCTTC	CASSLEEGYEQFF
-	TRBJ2-4	TRBV5-6	-	TGTGCCAGCAGCCCCGCCGGACAAGCCAAAAACATTCAGTACTTC	CASSPAGQAKNIQYF
-	TRBJ1-1	TRBV28	-	TGTGCCAGCAGTTTACGGTCACGGAACACTGAAGCTTTCTTT	CASSLRSRNTEAFF
-	TRBJ1-2	TRBV7-9	-	TGTGCCAGCAGCTTAGGAGCGGGACATGGGGGAGCTAACTATGGCTACACCTTC	CASSLGAGHGGANYGYTF
-	TRBJ1-5	TRBV18	-	TGTGCCAACTCATCGATCCGCGCGCTAAATCAGCCCCAGCATTTT	CANSSIRALNQPQHF
-	TRBJ2-2	TRBV7-2	-	TGTGCCAGCAGCTTACCTCCCCCTGTCGGGGAGCTGTTTTTT	CASSLPPPVGELFF
once	TRBJ1-5	TRBV6-5	-	TGTGCCAGCAGTCAACAGGGAAGCAATCAGCCCCAGCATTTT	CASSQQGSNQPQHF
-	TRBJ2-1	TRBV6-5	-	TGTGCCAGCAGTTACTCCGGGGGAGAGCAGTTCTTC	CASSYSGGEQFF
-	TRBJ2-7	TRBV5-1	TRBD2	TGCGCCAGCAGCCGGTTATCTAGCGGGGTCTCCTACGAGCAGTACTTC	CASSRLSSGVSYEQYF